This TCR beta chain was identified during a study of OX40 agonist ivuxolimab in advanced cancers. Individuals having autoimmune disease history or systemic immunosuppression were not enrolled. This clone was picked up a small number of times. The method was immunoSEQ multiplex PCR; TCRdb's version includes in-frame clones alone and lacks a portion of them. The sample includes 70,000 to 85,000 clones, around nine tenths of them seen just once. The V gene lost 2 bases and the J gene lost 3 bases, with 7 bases spanning the gap. From germline, CDR1 is SGHTA and CDR2 FQGNSA. The CDR3 has 13 amino acids. The V call is TRBV7-2, the J call TRBJ1-1; no firm D call. Sequenced material: CD4+ or CD8+ T cells sorted from blood, taken in a trial of the OX40 agonist ivuxolimab. The sequence came from an adult with an advanced solid tumor such as melanoma, head and neck, liver or kidney cancer. This CDR3 is CASSLKGYTEAFF. DNA for the CDR3: TGTGCCAGCAGCTTAAAGGGCTACACTGAAGCTTTCTTT.